Listed here are 23 T cell receptor beta chains from one sample, sequenced in a study of OX40 agonist ivuxolimab in advanced cancers. Measured with immunoSEQ multiplex PCR; TCRdb has only the in-frame clones, and not every one. The sample records about 70,000 clones, 70% to 90% being singletons. The sequences come from CD4+ or CD8+ T cells sorted from blood, collected in a trial of the OX40 agonist ivuxolimab. Receptors were obtained from an adult with an advanced solid tumor such as melanoma, head and neck, liver or kidney cancer.

The chain uses TRBV5-3 and TRBJ1-3, with D possibly matching TRBD1 (6 bases). TRBV5-3 is an ORF, with its function uncertain. The CDR3 is 15 residues long. V lost 8 bases and J lost 0, with 15 bases in between. The CDR3 sequence: CARAGGQFSGNTIYF. The CDR3 coding sequence is TGTGCCAGGGCGGGCGGACAGTTCTCTGGAAACACCATATATTTT.

The chain combines TRBV13 with TRBJ1-1; possible D gene TRBD1, 5 bases. In germline, CDR1 is PRHDT, CDR2 FYEKMQ (reference sequence). The CDR3 runs to 15 residues. The V end lost 5 bases, the J end lost 1 base, and 14 bases lay between the germline ends. The CDR3 is CASSRQGLKNTEAFF. In nucleotides, the CDR3 is TGTGCCAGCAGCCGCCAGGGCCTTAAGAACACTGAAGCTTTCTTT.

The chain recombines TRBV29-1 with TRBJ2-7; 9 nucleotides line up with TRBD1. V shed 8 bases and J 3 bases; nucleotides not matched to a gene: 14. The V gene's germline CDR1 is SQVTM and CDR2 ANQGSEA. The CDR3 runs 15 residues. This chain's CDR3 is CSISNPRQGVYEQYF. Written as DNA, the CDR3 is TGCAGCATATCAAACCCCCGACAGGGGGTCTACGAGCAGTACTTC.

This chain connects TRBV18 to TRBJ2-7, with D tentatively TRBD1 (6 bases). Per the germline V gene, CDR1 is KGHSH and CDR2 is LQKENI. Trimming shortened V by 3 bases and J by 5 bases, and 17 bases separated the two germline ends. This CDR3 region has 15 residues. CDR3 sequence: CASSPPGRGGHEQYF. CDR3 sequence (DNA): TGTGCCAGCTCACCTCCGGGCAGGGGTGGTCACGAGCAGTACTTC.

This clone was seen a handful of times. This chain links TRBV2 with TRBJ2-7; D remains ambiguous. Germline loops: CDR1 SNHLY, CDR2 FYNNEI. The ends were cut back, 4 bases at V and 3 bases at J, with 7 bases in the middle. The CDR3 length is 12 residues. CDR3 coding DNA: TGTGCCAGCAGTGGTGACCTCTACGAGCAGTACTTC. Translation: CASSGDLYEQYF.

V gene TRBV6-5 combines with J gene TRBJ1-1; 9 nucleotides match TRBD1. V lost 2 bases, J lost 5 bases, and 6 bases stayed unmatched. Per germline, CDR1 MNHEY and CDR2 SVGAGI. There are 15 residues in the CDR3. Written as DNA, the CDR3 is TGTGCCAGCAGTTACGGACAGGGGCCGCGGACTGAAGCTTTCTTT. As protein: CASSYGQGPRTEAFF.

The gene calls are TRBV12-5 and TRBJ2-1, with a possible D match to TRBD2 (6 bases). V lost 4 bases to trimming and J lost 2 bases, with 15 bases between them. Germline values: CDR1 LGHNT, CDR2 FRNRAP. The CDR3 extends over 16 amino acids. CDR3 in amino acids: CASGSVGAGPYNEQFF. CDR3 DNA: TGTGCTAGTGGTTCCGTAGGGGCGGGGCCCTACAATGAGCAGTTCTTC.

The rearrangement links TRBV7-3 to TRBJ2-2, with D possibly being TRBD1 (6 bases). The V end lost 1 base, the J end lost 2 bases, and 11 bases lay between the germline ends. The CDR3 is made up of 16 amino acids. Germline loops: CDR1 SGHTA, CDR2 FQGTGA. The DNA of the CDR3 is TGTGCCAGCAGCTTAAATCAACAGGGTAACACCGGGGAGCTGTTTTTT. Translation gives CASSLNQQGNTGELFF.

The chain carries TRBV9 and TRBJ2-1; D may correspond to TRBD1 or TRBD2 (5 bases each). The CDR3 totals 17 residues. The V gene lost 3 bases and the J gene lost 7 bases, with 23 bases spanning the gap. From germline, CDR1 is SGDLS and CDR2 YYNGEE. Here the CDR3 DNA reads TGTGCCAGCAGCGCGCCATCCGGGACGCCTGGTTGGAATGAGCAGTTCTTC. It yields the protein CASSAPSGTPGWNEQFF.

The chain couples TRBV7-2 to TRBJ1-2; no reliable D call. Between the trimmed V and J ends, which lost 4 bases and 6 bases, there was a span of 12 bases. CDR3 length: 13 residues. Per germline, CDR1 SGHTA and CDR2 FQGNSA. This chain's CDR3 is CASSSSPDDGYTF. The CDR3 bases are TGTGCCAGCAGCTCTTCTCCGGACGATGGCTACACCTTC.

The rearrangement joins TRBV7-2 to TRBJ2-7, with TRBD2 matching over 8 bases. Germline trimming cut 4 bases from V and 0 bases from J; bases unmatched to any gene: 5. Germline CDR1 is SGHTA and CDR2 is FQGNSA. The CDR3 has 15 amino acids. CDR3 DNA: TGTGCCAGCAGCTCTCGGGCGGGGGGCTCCTACGAGCAGTACTTC. Translating it yields CASSSRAGGSYEQYF.

To note about this clone: This same CDR3 is encoded by further DNA sequences in the sample. The rearrangement joins TRBV27 to TRBJ1-1; TRBD1 aligns across 7 bases. J gave up 5 bases and V 5 bases, and 5 bases lay outside the gene matches. The CDR3 consists of 13 residues. Germline V gene data show CDR1 as MNHEY and CDR2 as SMNVEV (reference sequence). DNA for the CDR3: TGTGCCAGCAGTCTGCAGGGGGATACTGAAGCTTTCTTT. Translated: CASSLQGDTEAFF.

The J gene is TRBJ1-2, the V gene TRBV29-1; D is unresolved. The CDR3 runs to 13 residues. The V end lost 7 bases, the J end lost 7 bases, and 19 bases lay between the germline ends. The germline CDR1 and CDR2 sequences are SQVTM and ANQGSEA. Here the CDR3 reads CSGGFSEGGGYTF. The CDR3 coding sequence is TGCAGCGGTGGATTCTCCGAGGGAGGTGGCTACACCTTC.

The rearrangement joins TRBV5-4 to TRBJ1-5; TRBD1 might be the D (6 bases). V was cut by 1 base and J by 2 bases, with 13 bases left in between. CDR3 length: 16 amino acids. CDR1 and CDR2 from the germline V gene are SGHNT and YYREEE (reference sequence). DNA for the CDR3: TGTGCCAGCAGCTTGTCCGGACAGCTTGGCAATCAGCCCCAGCATTTT. Its protein is CASSLSGQLGNQPQHF.

The chain joins TRBV25-1 to TRBJ2-7; the match to TRBD2 covers 8 bases. The germline V gene encodes CDR1 MGHDK and CDR2 SYGVNS. This CDR3 is 15 amino acids long. V dropped 2 bases and J dropped 5; count of bases not matched to a gene: 8. The CDR3 protein is CASSERTSGGDEQYF. The CDR3 DNA follows: TGTGCCAGCAGTGAAAGGACCTCCGGGGGGGACGAGCAGTACTTC.

The CDR3 nucleotides read TGCGCCACTACTGAACCAGGGGTAGGAGGCTACACCTTC. The encoded protein is CATTEPGVGGYTF. The chain employs TRBV5-1 and TRBJ1-2; TRBD1 is a possible D gene (6 bases). In germline, CDR1 is SGHRS, CDR2 YFSETQ. V was trimmed by 9 bases and J by 8 bases, leaving 20 bases between them. The CDR3 spans 13 residues.

V and J are TRBV9 and TRBJ1-6; D is possibly TRBD1 (5 bases). CDR1 and CDR2 (germline): SGDLS, YYNGEE. The CDR3 extends over 15 amino acids. Trimming removed 0 bases at V and 5 bases at J, with 9 bases between. Written as DNA, the CDR3 is TGTGCCAGCAGCGTAGGCCGACAGAATAATTCACCCCTCCACTTT. Translating gives CASSVGRQNNSPLHF.

Here the CDR3 reads CASSSPGLSIYEQYF. The CDR3 region has the DNA TGTGCCAGCAGCTCCCCAGGACTTAGCATCTACGAGCAGTACTTC. The chain combines TRBV27 with TRBJ2-5, with D possibly being TRBD2 (5 bases). The DNA end is more similar to TRBJ2-7, so the J call may be wrong. Per germline, CDR1 MNHEY and CDR2 SMNVEV (reference sequence). The CDR3 totals 15 residues.

The chain has TRBV29-1 and TRBJ1-2; D remains unclear. This CDR3 is built from 11 residues. CDR1 and CDR2 from the germline V gene are SQVTM and ANQGSEA. V lost 6 bases and J lost 8, with 13 bases in between. The CDR3 loop reads CSVLERRGYTF. As DNA, the CDR3 is TGCAGCGTCCTAGAACGTAGGGGCTACACCTTC.

The rearrangement links TRBV7-3 to TRBJ2-1, with a tentative D call TRBD2 (6 bases). The ends were cut back, 5 bases at V and 2 bases at J, with 16 bases in the middle. The CDR3 runs to 16 residues. From germline, CDR1 is SGHTA and CDR2 FQGTGA. The CDR3 sequence is CASSLDYRAPYNEQFF. CDR3 coding DNA: TGTGCCAGCAGCCTGGACTACCGGGCCCCCTACAATGAGCAGTTCTTC. Complete variable domain (other parts from reference TRBV7-3 and TRBJ2-1): GAGVSQTPSNKVTEKGKYVELRCDPISGHTALYWYRQSLGQGPEFLIYFQGTGAADDSGLPNDRFFAVRPEGSVSTLKIQRTERGDSAVYLCASSLDYRAPYNEQFFGPGTRLTVL.

This clone showed up just a few times. The CDR3 DNA reads TGTGCCAGCAGCTTGGGTTTTCTGGACAGGGGGACCTACGAGCAGTACTTC. Translating it yields CASSLGFLDRGTYEQYF. The chain uses TRBV5-6 and TRBJ2-7, with TRBD1 matching 10 bases. The CDR3 is 17 amino acids. V was clipped by 0 bases and J by 2 bases; unmatched bases: 8. The germline V gene encodes CDR1 SGHDT and CDR2 YYEEEE.

The chain is built from TRBV11-2 and TRBJ2-7; TRBD2 is a possible D gene (6 bases). V dropped 1 base and J dropped 3 bases, with 13 bases sitting between them. The CDR3 covers 15 residues. Looked up from germline, CDR1 is SGHAT and CDR2 is FQNNGV. The CDR3 here is CASSLGLGEVYEQYF. The DNA for the CDR3 is TGTGCCAGCAGCTTAGGTTTGGGGGAGGTCTACGAGCAGTACTTC.

The genes are TRBV9 and TRBJ2-7, with a possible D match to TRBD1 (6 bases). Germline values: CDR1 SGDLS, CDR2 YYNGEE. The CDR3 loop spans 13 amino acids. Trimming stripped 4 bases from V and 3 bases from J, with 11 bases between. The CDR3 reads CASSPGHVYEQYF. The CDR3 DNA reads as TGTGCCAGCAGCCCGGGACACGTCTACGAGCAGTACTTC.